Sequencing of this TCR beta chain was carried out in a study of OX40 agonist ivuxolimab in advanced cancers. Study information: The study reported partial responses in three patients: one hepatocellular carcinoma, two cutaneous melanoma.

TCRdb keeps only in-frame clones here, not all; method: immunoSEQ multiplex PCR. The data contain roughly 50,000 clones, around 80% of them seen just once; the ten biggest clones take up around 4%. The input for sequencing was CD4+ or CD8+ T cells sorted from blood, taken in a trial of the OX40 agonist ivuxolimab. This TCR came from an adult with an advanced solid tumor such as melanoma, head and neck, liver or kidney cancer.

The chain's CDR3 is CASSEDSTGTEAFF. The CDR3 region has the DNA TGCGCCAGCAGCGAAGACAGTACAGGCACTGAAGCTTTCTTT. The chain couples TRBV5-1 to TRBJ1-1; TRBD1 is a possible D gene (5 bases). CDR3 length equals 14 residues. Per germline, CDR1 SGHRS and CDR2 YFSETQ. The V end lost 4 bases, the J end lost 4 bases, and 14 bases lay between the germline ends.